Listed here are 24 T cell receptor beta chains from one sample, sequenced in a study of shared clonotypes between healthy human individuals. Assay: immunoSEQ multiplex PCR; the TCRdb copy retains only in-frame clones and omits some. Of hundreds of thousands of clones detected, approximately 79% appear once; the ten largest clones hold about 1.7%. The sample taken for sequencing was memory CD4+ T cells sorted from blood. The subset was: CD45RA-negative fraction. The source of these receptors is a young woman in good health.

The J gene is TRBJ2-3, the V gene TRBV25-1; 7 bases fit TRBD2. Germline V CDR1 and CDR2: MGHDK, SYGVNS. The CDR3 has 15 amino acids. V shed 4 bases and J 4 bases; nucleotides not matched to a gene: 8. CDR3 region: CASSVSGIDADTQYF. DNA of the CDR3: TGTGCCAGCAGTGTAAGCGGGATAGACGCAGATACGCAGTATTTT.

This CDR3 is CASSLETYYSNQPQHF. The CDR3 coding sequence is TGTGCCAGCAGTTTGGAGACATACTATAGCAATCAGCCCCAGCATTTT. The rearrangement links TRBV28 to TRBJ1-5, with D unclear. V lost 3 bases, J lost 0 bases, and 12 bases lay in between. The CDR3 is 16 residues long. CDR1 and CDR2 (germline): MDHEN, SYDVKM.

The chain has TRBV28 and TRBJ2-1; 11 bases fit TRBD2. CDR3 length: 14 amino acids. J was trimmed by 8 bases and V by 3 bases; bases with no gene match: 3. The germline CDR1 and CDR2 sequences are MDHEN and SYDVKM. The CDR3 loop is CASSLTSGKDEQFF. The CDR3 nucleotides read TGTGCCAGCAGTTTGACTAGCGGGAAGGATGAGCAGTTCTTC.

This clone is a singleton in its sample. V and J are TRBV29-1 and TRBJ1-1; D not certain. With 3 bases removed from V and 5 bases from J, the gap between germline ends came to 10 bases. The CDR3 runs 12 residues. Looked up from germline, CDR1 is SQVTM and CDR2 is ANQGSEA. Written as DNA, the CDR3 is TGCAGCGTTGAGGAAGTTAAAACTGAAGCTTTCTTT. This codes for CSVEEVKTEAFF.

As for this clone: This CDR3 is also generated by other DNA sequences in the sample. The V call is TRBV5-1, the J call TRBJ2-7; 9 positions agree with TRBD2. From germline, CDR1 is SGHRS and CDR2 YFSETQ. The ends lost 3 bases at V and 4 bases at J; junction bases unmatched: 5. The CDR3 sequence is 14 residues long. In nucleotides, the CDR3 is TGCGCCAGCAGCTCGACTAGCGGAACATACGAGCAGTACTTC. This gives the protein CASSSTSGTYEQYF.

The J gene is TRBJ2-7, the V gene TRBV5-1; 9 positions agree with TRBD1. Germline CDR1 and CDR2: SGHRS and YFSETQ. V shed 3 bases and J 6 bases; nucleotides not matched to a gene: 1. The CDR3 is made up of 12 amino acids. The CDR3, as DNA: TGCGCCAGCAGCTGGGACAGGGTCGAGCAGTACTTC. Protein sequence: CASSWDRVEQYF.

V and J are TRBV5-1 and TRBJ1-1; D possibly corresponds to TRBD1 (5 bases). The V and J ends lost 0 bases and 3 bases respectively, with 6 bases between them. The CDR3 loop spans 13 amino acids. CDR1 is SGHRS, CDR2 YFSETQ, per germline. In DNA form, the CDR3 reads TGCGCCAGCAGCTTGGGACAGTACACTGAAGCTTTCTTT. Amino acid sequence: CASSLGQYTEAFF.

As for this clone: A much larger clone sits a single nucleotide away, making a read error possible. The rearrangement joins TRBV6-5 to TRBJ1-1; D is perhaps TRBD1 (5 bases). Per the germline V gene, CDR1 is MNHEY and CDR2 is SVGAGI. V was cut by 6 bases and J by 7 bases, with 9 bases left in between. CDR3 length equals 11 residues. This CDR3 reads CASRGPSEAFF. CDR3 sequence (DNA): TGTGCCAGCAGGGGGCCTAGTGAAGCTTTCTTT.

The chain uses TRBV6-5 and TRBJ1-2, with 7 nucleotides matching TRBD1. This CDR3 spans 13 amino acids. Per the germline V gene, CDR1 is MNHEY and CDR2 is SVGAGI. V lost 6 bases and J lost 8; bases outside the gene matches: 9. CDR3 loop: CASRLTGLNGYTF. The CDR3 DNA is TGTGCCAGCAGGTTGACAGGGTTGAACGGCTACACCTTC.

The chain couples TRBV5-1 to TRBJ2-3; 9 positions agree with TRBD2. The J segment lost 4 bases and the V segment lost 0 bases, leaving 3 bases of the junction unmatched. The CDR3 runs 15 residues. Germline V gives CDR1 SGHRS, CDR2 YFSETQ. The CDR3 protein is CASSLVAGAADTQYF. For the CDR3, the DNA is TGCGCCAGCAGCTTGGTAGCGGGAGCCGCAGATACGCAGTATTTT.

The V and J genes are TRBV28 and TRBJ1-1; D unclear. CDR3 length: 15 residues. The germline gives CDR1 MDHEN, CDR2 SYDVKM. V shed 2 bases and J shed 3 bases, with 13 bases lying between them. The CDR3 spells CASSLLSDEDTEAFF. Written as DNA, the CDR3 is TGTGCCAGCAGTTTACTTTCAGATGAAGACACTGAAGCTTTCTTT.

This clone showed up just a few times. V usage is TRBV7-8 and J usage is TRBJ2-7; either TRBD1 or TRBD2 may supply D (6 bases each). Germline loops: CDR1 SGHVS, CDR2 FQNEAQ. With 0 bases removed from V and 6 bases from J, the gap between germline ends came to 15 bases. This CDR3 spans 15 amino acids. CDR3 sequence reads: CASSLAGGRESEQYF. The DNA for the CDR3 is TGTGCCAGCAGCTTAGCGGGGGGCCGGGAGTCCGAGCAGTACTTC.

V gene TRBV6-6 combines with J gene TRBJ1-3, with 8 nucleotides matching TRBD1. This CDR3 spans 15 amino acids. The germline CDR1 and CDR2 sequences are MNHNY and SVGAGI (reference sequence). Losses at the gene ends were 7 bases for V and 4 bases for J; bases not matched to a gene: 9. CDR3 nucleotide sequence: TGTGCCAGCAAACCCCAGGGGGCGAGCGGAAACACCATATATTTT. This codes for CASKPQGASGNTIYF.

CDR3 nucleotide sequence: TGTGCCAGCAGCGAGGGACTGCCCTCTACCTACGAGCAGTACTTC. Amino acid sequence: CASSEGLPSTYEQYF. The V call is TRBV5-6, the J call TRBJ2-7, with D perhaps TRBD2 (6 bases). This CDR3 spans 15 amino acids. Trimming stripped 4 bases from V and 2 bases from J, with 16 bases between. Germline V gene data show CDR1 as SGHDT and CDR2 as YYEEEE.

J is TRBJ2-3 and V is TRBV11-2, with D perhaps matching TRBD2 (5 bases). Germline assignment: CDR1 SGHAT and CDR2 FQNNGV. Trimming removed 6 bases from V and 5 bases from J, with 15 bases in between. CDR3 size: 14 residues. CDR3 amino acids: CASRLARTLDTQYF. The CDR3 region has the DNA TGTGCCAGCAGGCTAGCTAGGACCCTAGATACGCAGTATTTT.

The chain couples TRBV11-2 to TRBJ2-7; TRBD1 aligns across 7 bases. Germline V gene lookup returns CDR1 SGHAT and CDR2 FQNNGV. The CDR3 spans 14 residues. V lost 8 bases, J lost 2 bases, and 9 bases stayed unmatched. CDR3 protein: CASSSWDSPYEQYF. The CDR3 bases are TGTGCCAGCTCCTCGTGGGACAGCCCCTACGAGCAGTACTTC.

Remarks on this clone: The same CDR3 can be traced to other DNA sequences in this sample. The V call is TRBV6-5, the J call TRBJ1-4, with D possibly being TRBD1 (6 bases). Per germline, CDR1 MNHEY and CDR2 SVGAGI. V was clipped by 0 bases and J by 2 bases, with 10 bases between them. This CDR3 has 16 residues. The CDR3 is CASSYSGGATNEKLFF. CDR3 coding DNA: TGTGCCAGCAGTTACTCTGGGGGGGCCACTAATGAAAAACTGTTTTTT.

The chain is built from TRBV28 and TRBJ1-1; weak D call: TRBD1 (6 bases). The CDR3 is made up of 15 amino acids. Per the germline V gene, CDR1 is MDHEN and CDR2 is SYDVKM. V was cut by 7 bases and J by 2 bases, with 17 bases left in between. CDR3 sequence reads: CASIPGWGGNTEAFF. The CDR3 region has the DNA TGTGCCAGCATCCCAGGGTGGGGGGGCAACACTGAAGCTTTCTTT.

The chain is built from TRBV18 and TRBJ2-2; 7 bases agree with TRBD2. This CDR3 comprises 15 residues. V was clipped by 3 bases and J by 1 base; unmatched bases: 2. The germline V gene encodes CDR1 KGHSH and CDR2 LQKENI. The CDR3, as DNA: TGTGCCAGCTCACCGGGGAGGGTGAACACCGGGGAGCTGTTTTTT. This encodes CASSPGRVNTGELFF.

The V gene is TRBV2, the J gene TRBJ1-3; the D gene is possibly TRBD1 (6 bases). The CDR3 loop spans 14 amino acids. Trimming removed 6 bases at V and 0 bases at J, with 9 bases between. In germline, CDR1 is SNHLY, CDR2 FYNNEI. CDR3 sequence: CASSRGSSGNTIYF. The CDR3 nucleotides read TGTGCCAGCAGCAGGGGTTCCTCTGGAAACACCATATATTTT.

The chain links TRBV9 to TRBJ2-3; 9 bases match TRBD2. CDR3 size: 17 residues. The junction had 11 bases not matched to a gene; V was cut back by 0 bases and J by 6 bases. Germline lookup yields CDR1 SGDLS and CDR2 YYNGEE. CDR3 in amino acids: CASSVASGGRAIDTQYF. The CDR3 DNA sequence: TGTGCCAGCAGCGTAGCTTCTGGCGGGAGGGCCATTGATACGCAGTATTTT.

The chain couples TRBV5-4 to TRBJ2-2; 9 bases line up with TRBD2. After removal of 4 bases from V and 3 bases from J, the junction contained 4 bases not matched to a gene. This CDR3 has 15 amino acids. Germline loops: CDR1 SGHNT, CDR2 YYREEE (reference sequence). The CDR3 is CASSQRLADTGELFF. DNA for the CDR3: TGTGCCAGCAGCCAGAGACTAGCGGACACCGGGGAGCTGTTTTTT. Drawing the rest from reference TRBV5-4 and TRBJ2-2, the complete variable domain is ETGVTQSPTHLIKTRGQQVTLRCSSQSGHNTVSWYQQALGQGPQFIFQYYREEENGRGNFPPRFSGLQFPNYSSELNVNALELDDSALYLCASSQRLADTGELFFGEGSRLTVL.

The chain couples TRBV11-3 to TRBJ2-3; D uncertain. This CDR3 is built from 15 residues. Between the trimmed V and J ends, which lost 2 bases and 0 bases, there was a span of 9 bases. Germline V lookup: CDR1 SGHNT, CDR2 YENEEA. The CDR3 reads CASSLRGLSTDTQYF. In DNA form, the CDR3 reads TGTGCCAGCAGCTTACGTGGTCTGAGCACAGATACGCAGTATTTT.

As for this clone: Other DNA sequences in this sample translate to the same CDR3. The chain couples TRBV28 to TRBJ1-2; D unresolved. CDR1 and CDR2 (germline): MDHEN, SYDVKM. This CDR3 region has 13 residues. The ends were cut back, 5 bases at V and 5 bases at J, with 12 bases in the middle. For the CDR3, the DNA is TGTGCCAGCAGTCTACGTGGATCTTATGGCTACACCTTC. It encodes CASSLRGSYGYTF.